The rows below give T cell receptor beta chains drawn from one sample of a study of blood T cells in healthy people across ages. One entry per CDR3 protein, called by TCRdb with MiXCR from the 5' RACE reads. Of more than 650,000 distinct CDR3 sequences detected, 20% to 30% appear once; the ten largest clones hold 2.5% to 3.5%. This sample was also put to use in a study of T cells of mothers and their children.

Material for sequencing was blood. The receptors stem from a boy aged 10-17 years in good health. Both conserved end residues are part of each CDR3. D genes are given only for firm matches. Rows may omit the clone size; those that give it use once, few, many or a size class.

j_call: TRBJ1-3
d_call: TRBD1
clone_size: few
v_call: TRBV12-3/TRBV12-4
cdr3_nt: TGTGCCAGCACCCCGGGACAGCTCCCTGGAAACACCATATATTTT
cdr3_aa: CASTPGQLPGNTIYF

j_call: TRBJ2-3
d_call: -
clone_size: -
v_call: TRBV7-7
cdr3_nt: TGTGCTAGCAGCCAAGGTTCCACAGATACGCAGTATTTT
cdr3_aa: CASSQGSTDTQYF

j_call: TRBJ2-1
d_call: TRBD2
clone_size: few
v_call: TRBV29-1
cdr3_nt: TGCAGCGTTACTGAGCCGGGGGGGCTGAACATGAATGAGCAGTTCTTC
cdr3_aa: CSVTEPGGLNMNEQFF

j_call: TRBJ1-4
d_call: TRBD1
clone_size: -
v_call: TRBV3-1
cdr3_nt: TGTGCCAGCAGCCAAGACCGACAGGGACGAAGTGAAAAACTGTTTTTT
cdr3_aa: CASSQDRQGRSEKLFF

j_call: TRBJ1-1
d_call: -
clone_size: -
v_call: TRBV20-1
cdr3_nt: TGCAGTGCTAGGGCACAGCCGATAACTGAAGCTTTCTTT
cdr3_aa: CSARAQPITEAFF

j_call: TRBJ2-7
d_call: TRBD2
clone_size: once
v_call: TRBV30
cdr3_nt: TGTGCCTGGAGGCGGGGGGCCCCGTACGAGCAGTACTTC
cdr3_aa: CAWRRGAPYEQYF

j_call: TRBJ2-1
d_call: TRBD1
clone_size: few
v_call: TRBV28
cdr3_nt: TGTGCCAGCAGGACCACCGGGACAGGGGATGATGAGCAGTTCTTC
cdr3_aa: CASRTTGTGDDEQFF

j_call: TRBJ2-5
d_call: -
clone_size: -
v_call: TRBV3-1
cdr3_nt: TGTGCCACCTGGCAGGAACAAGAGACCCAGTACTTC
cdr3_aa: CATWQEQETQYF

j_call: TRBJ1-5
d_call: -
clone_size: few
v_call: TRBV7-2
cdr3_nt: TGTGCCAGCAGCATTGGGACGGTCAATCAGCCCCAGCATTTT
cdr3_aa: CASSIGTVNQPQHF

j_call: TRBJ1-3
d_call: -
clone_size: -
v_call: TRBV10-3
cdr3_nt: TGTGCCATCAGTGGAAGCTTACAGGGAACGGGAAACACCATATATTTT
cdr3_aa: CAISGSLQGTGNTIYF

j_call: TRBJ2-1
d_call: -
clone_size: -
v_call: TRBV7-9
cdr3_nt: TGTGCCTGCAGCTTTCGCCAGGGAGCCTACAATGAGCAGTTCTTC
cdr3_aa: CACSFRQGAYNEQFF

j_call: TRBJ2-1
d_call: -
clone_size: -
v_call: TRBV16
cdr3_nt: TGTGCCAGCAGCGCCCCAGGGCGGGGGCTATCTTCTGGTGAGCAGTTCTTC
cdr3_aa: CASSAPGRGLSSGEQFF

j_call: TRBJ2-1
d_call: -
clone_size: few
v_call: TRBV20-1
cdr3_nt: TGCAGTGAGAAGGGGCTGAGCTCCTACAATGAGCAGTTCTTC
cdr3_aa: CSEKGLSSYNEQFF

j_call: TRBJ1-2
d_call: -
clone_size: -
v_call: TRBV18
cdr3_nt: TGTGCCAGCTCCTCCAGGTTTCAGGGCCTTAACTATGGCTACACCTTC
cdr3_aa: CASSSRFQGLNYGYTF

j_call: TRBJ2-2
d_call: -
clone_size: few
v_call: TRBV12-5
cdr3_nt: TGTGCTAGTGGTCACCCGGATGTCGGGGAGCTGTTTTTT
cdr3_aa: CASGHPDVGELFF

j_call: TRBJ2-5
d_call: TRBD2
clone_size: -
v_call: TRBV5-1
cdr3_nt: TGCGCCAGCAGCTTGGGTCTAGCGGGGGTGCAGACCCAGTACTTC
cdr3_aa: CASSLGLAGVQTQYF

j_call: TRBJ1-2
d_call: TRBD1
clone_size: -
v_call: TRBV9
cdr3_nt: TGTGCCAGCAGCGTAGAGGGGGCCTTCGGGAATGGCTACACCTTC
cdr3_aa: CASSVEGAFGNGYTF

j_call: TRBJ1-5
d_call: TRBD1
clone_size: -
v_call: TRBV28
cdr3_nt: TGTGCCAGCAGTTTTTCGGGGGGACAGGACAATCAGCCCCAGCATTTT
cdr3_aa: CASSFSGGQDNQPQHF

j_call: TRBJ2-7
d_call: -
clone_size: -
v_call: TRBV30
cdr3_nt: TGTGCCTGGGGGCGGACCCCAGGCTACGAGCAGTACTTC
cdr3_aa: CAWGRTPGYEQYF

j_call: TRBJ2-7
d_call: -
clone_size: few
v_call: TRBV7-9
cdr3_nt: TGTGCCAGCAGCTTAGCAATGGGCCGAACCTACGAGCAGTACTTC
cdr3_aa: CASSLAMGRTYEQYF

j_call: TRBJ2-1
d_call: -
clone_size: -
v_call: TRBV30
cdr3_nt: TGTGCCTGGAGTCCGCGGGGAGAGCAGTTCTTC
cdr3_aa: CAWSPRGEQFF

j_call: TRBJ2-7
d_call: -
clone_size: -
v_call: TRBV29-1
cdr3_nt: TGCAGCGTTGAAGTTCCTAGGGGCTACGAGCAGTACTTC
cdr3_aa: CSVEVPRGYEQYF

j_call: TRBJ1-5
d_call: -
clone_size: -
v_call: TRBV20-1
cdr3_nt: TGCAGTGCTAGAGATTTAAGCAACCTCAATCAGCCCCAGCATTTT
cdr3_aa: CSARDLSNLNQPQHF

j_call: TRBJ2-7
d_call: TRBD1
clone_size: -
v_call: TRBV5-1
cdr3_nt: TGCGCCAGCAGCCAAGGGACAGAACTCTACGAGCAGTACTTC
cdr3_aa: CASSQGTELYEQYF

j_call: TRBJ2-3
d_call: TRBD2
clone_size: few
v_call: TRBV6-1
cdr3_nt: TGTGCCACGGGGGGACGGGGAGATACGCAGTATTTT
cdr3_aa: CATGGRGDTQYF

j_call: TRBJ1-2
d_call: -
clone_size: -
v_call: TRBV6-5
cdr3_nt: TGTGCCAGCAGTTACGGAGGACCGGTTGGCTACACCTTC
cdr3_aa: CASSYGGPVGYTF

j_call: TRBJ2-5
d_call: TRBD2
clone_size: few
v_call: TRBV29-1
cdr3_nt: TGCAGCGTTGGCGGGGGGGATTGGAAGACCCAGTACTTC
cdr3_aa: CSVGGGDWKTQYF

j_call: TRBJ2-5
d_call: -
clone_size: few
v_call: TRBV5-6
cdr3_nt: TGTGCCAGCAGCTTTACCGCGACAGGTTTTGTAGGTCAAGAGACCCAGTACTTC
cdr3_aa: CASSFTATGFVGQETQYF

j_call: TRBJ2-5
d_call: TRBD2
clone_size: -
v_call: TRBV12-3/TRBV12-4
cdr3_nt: TGTGCCAGCAGTTCGACTAGCGGGGGGGCTCTCGAGACCCAGTACTTC
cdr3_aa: CASSSTSGGALETQYF

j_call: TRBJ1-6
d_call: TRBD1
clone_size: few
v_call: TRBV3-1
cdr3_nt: TGTGCCAGCAGGGACAGGCCCAAGGGTTCACCCCTCCACTTT
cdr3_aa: CASRDRPKGSPLHF

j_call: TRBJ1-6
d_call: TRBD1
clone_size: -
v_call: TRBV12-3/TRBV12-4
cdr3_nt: TGTGCCAGCACGGGACAGGCCGGCTCGAGAACCCTCCACTTT
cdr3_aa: CASTGQAGSRTLHF

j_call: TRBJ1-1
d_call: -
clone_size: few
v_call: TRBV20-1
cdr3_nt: TGCAATGCTAGGGAGACAGTGGGGCTGGGGTACTCCACTGAAGCTTTCTTT
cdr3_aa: CNARETVGLGYSTEAFF

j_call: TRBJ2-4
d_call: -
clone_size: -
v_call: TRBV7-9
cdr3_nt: TGTGCCAGCAGCTTCGGATCAGGGGCCAAAAACATTCAGTACTTC
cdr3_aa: CASSFGSGAKNIQYF

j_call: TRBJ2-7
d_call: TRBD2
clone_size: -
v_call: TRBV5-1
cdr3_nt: TGCGCCAGCAGCTTCGGACTAGCGGATTACGAGCAGTACTTC
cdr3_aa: CASSFGLADYEQYF

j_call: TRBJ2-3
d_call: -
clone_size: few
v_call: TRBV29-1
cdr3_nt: TGCAGCGTTGGAGTAGGACCAAGCACAGATACGCAGTATTTT
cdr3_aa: CSVGVGPSTDTQYF

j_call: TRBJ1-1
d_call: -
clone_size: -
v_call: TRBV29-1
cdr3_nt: TGCAGCTACGGGGCCAGGGAAGCTTTCTTT
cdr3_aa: CSYGAREAFF

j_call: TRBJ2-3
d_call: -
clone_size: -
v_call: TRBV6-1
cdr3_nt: TGTGCCAGCAGTCCCTGGACATCTGGTACGCAGTATTTT
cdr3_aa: CASSPWTSGTQYF

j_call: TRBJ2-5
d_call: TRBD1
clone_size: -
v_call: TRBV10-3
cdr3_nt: TGTGCCATCAGTGAGGCTCCGGGACAGGAGCATCAAGAGACCCAGTACTTC
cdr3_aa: CAISEAPGQEHQETQYF

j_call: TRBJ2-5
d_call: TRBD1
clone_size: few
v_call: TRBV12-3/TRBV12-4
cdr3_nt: TGTGCCAGCAGTTTAGCAGCGACAGGGAGAGAGACCCAGTACTTC
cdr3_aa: CASSLAATGRETQYF

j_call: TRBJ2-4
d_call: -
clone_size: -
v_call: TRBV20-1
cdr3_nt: TGCAGTGCAGAGCACAGGGTGGCCAAAAACATTCAGTACTTC
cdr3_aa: CSAEHRVAKNIQYF

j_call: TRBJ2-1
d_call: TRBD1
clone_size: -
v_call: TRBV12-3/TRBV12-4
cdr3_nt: TGTGCCAGCAGTTTTGAGGGGGCCAGTTACAATGAGCAGTTCTTC
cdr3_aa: CASSFEGASYNEQFF

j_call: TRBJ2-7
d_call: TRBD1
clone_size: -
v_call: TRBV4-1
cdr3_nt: TGCGCCAGCAGCCAAGAATGGGGGACAGACTACGAGCAGTACTTC
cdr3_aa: CASSQEWGTDYEQYF

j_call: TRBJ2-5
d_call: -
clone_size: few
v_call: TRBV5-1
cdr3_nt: TGCGCCAGCAGCTTGCAAAGGGCCGGGCAAGAGACCCAGTACTTC
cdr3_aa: CASSLQRAGQETQYF

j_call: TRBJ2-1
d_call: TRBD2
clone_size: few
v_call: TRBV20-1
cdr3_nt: TGCAGTGCTAGCCCCTTAAGCGGGGTCCCGAATGAGCAGTTCTTC
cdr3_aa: CSASPLSGVPNEQFF

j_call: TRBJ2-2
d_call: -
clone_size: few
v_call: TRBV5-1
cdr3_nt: TGCGCCAGCAGCGGGGCAGGTTCAGTTAAAACCGGGGAGCTGTTTTTT
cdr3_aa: CASSGAGSVKTGELFF

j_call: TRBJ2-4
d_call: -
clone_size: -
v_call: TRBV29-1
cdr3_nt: TGCAGCGTTGGTCGAAACATTCAGTACTTC
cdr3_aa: CSVGRNIQYF

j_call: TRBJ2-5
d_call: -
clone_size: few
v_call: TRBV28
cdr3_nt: TGTGCCAGCAGTTCTCTGACGACCGGGACGCACTACCAAGAGACCCAGTACTTC
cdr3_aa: CASSSLTTGTHYQETQYF

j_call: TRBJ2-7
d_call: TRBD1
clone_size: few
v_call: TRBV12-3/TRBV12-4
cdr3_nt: TGTGCCAGCAGCACGACAGGGATCTACGAGCAGTACTTC
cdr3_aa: CASSTTGIYEQYF